This T cell receptor beta chain was obtained from a study of T cells in Graves' hyperthyroidism and ophthalmopathy. The overall study: Peripheral blood samples were taken at initial diagnosis, prior to any treatment. Study-level findings and limits: Model predictions of ophthalmopathy came a median approximately 6.5 months before onset. The blood repertoire included most of the expanded thyroid clonotypes above 0.001.

TCR beta CDR3 regions were amplified from RNA transcripts. The HTBI primer set was used in a first-round RT-PCR of the TCR CDR3. Each CDR3 protein is one row after TCRdb ran MiXCR on the multiplex PCR reads. This sample has 300,000 to 450,000 distinct CDR3 sequences, with around 18% found just once. V gave up 5 bases and J gave up 5 bases, with 16 bases separating them. Germline assignment: CDR1 MNHEY and CDR2 SVGEGT. This CDR3 has 15 amino acids. In this sample, this clonotype turned up many times. What it binds is unknown. Patients having uncontrolled infection, another autoimmune disease, pregnancy or lactation were not included.

This TCR was recovered from a young man with Graves' ophthalmopathy. Sequencing input: blood. V is TRBV6-2 or TRBV6-3 and J is TRBJ1-5, with D perhaps TRBD1 (6 bases). The DNA for the CDR3 is TGTGCCAGCAGTAGGGGCAGGGGATTTCATCAGCCCCAGCATTTT. It translates to CASSRGRGFHQPQHF.